A single sample is the source of the 11 T cell receptor beta chains below, sequenced in a study of T cell clonality in common variable immunodeficiency. Their antigen targets remain unknown. Assay used: immunoSEQ multiplex PCR; TCRdb lists only in-frame clones, some missing. The record shows some 17,000 clones for this sample, with no singletons present. Study results and limitations: In common variable immunodeficiency, TCR beta chains reportedly carried fewer deletions and N-nucleotide insertions.

Sample: peripheral blood mononuclear cells. The receptors stem from a human donor with common variable immunodeficiency.

Comment on this clone: The read gets to within 3 residues of the CDR3 end, and the germline J gene fills in the rest. This chain connects TRBV19 to TRBJ2-4; no reliable D call. V lost 3 bases to trimming and J lost 8 bases, with 11 bases between them. Germline CDR1 reads LNHDA; CDR2 reads SQIVND (reference sequence). The CDR3 covers 13 residues. CDR3 DNA (partial): TGTGCCAGTAGTATGTTGCGGTTTCACATT. This translates into CASSMLRFHI. The whole CDR3 sequence is CASSMLRFHIQYF. Using reference TRBV19 and TRBJ2-4 for the parts outside the CDR3, the full variable domain is DGGITQSPKYLFRKEGQNVTLSCEQNLNHDAMYWYRQDPGQGLRLIYYSQIVNDFQKGDIAEGYSVSREKKESFPLTVTSAQKNPTAFYLCASSMLRFHIQYFGAGTRLSVL.

Comment on this clone: Read coverage stops 3 residues before the CDR3 terminus; the germline J gene supplies the remainder. The chain combines TRBV11-3 with TRBJ2-1; no reliable D call. The length of the CDR3 is 13 residues. CDR1 is SGHNT and CDR2 is YENEEA in the germline V gene. The V and J ends lost 5 bases and 6 bases respectively, with 11 bases between them. CDR3 DNA (partial): TGTGCCAGCAGCCCTCCCCAAGCCAATGAG. It encodes CASSPPQANE. The complete CDR3 reads CASSPPQANEQFF.

In its sample, this clone was seen many times. The chain's CDR3 is CASSYLGSPLHF. The part of the CDR3 DNA that was read is TGTGCCAGCAGTTACTTAGGGTCACCC. The chain carries TRBV6-2 or TRBV6-3 and TRBJ1-6; no clear D. The observed sequence ends 3 residues before the CDR3 terminus, with the missing tail filled in from the germline J gene. CDR3 size: 12 residues. The germline V gene encodes CDR1 MNHEY and CDR2 SVGEGT. Between the trimmed V and J ends, which lost 1 base and 10 bases, there was a span of 5 bases.

Concerning this clone: Coverage ceases 3 residues before the CDR3 finishes, and the germline J gene fills in the end. The rearrangement uses TRBV7-2 and TRBJ2-7; 7 bases line up with TRBD1. Germline loops: CDR1 SGHTA, CDR2 FQGNSA. Trimming cost V 5 bases and J 3 bases; bases outside gene matches: 4. This CDR3 comprises 13 residues. Incomplete CDR3 DNA: TGTGCCAGCAGCAAGGGGACAGACTACGAG. Translation: CASSKGTDYE. The CDR3 in full is CASSKGTDYEQYF.

There are a few counts of this clone. Sequencing ends 3 residues short of the CDR3 end; the germline J gene provides the rest. The chain employs TRBV6-2 or TRBV6-3 and TRBJ1-2; 8 bases agree with TRBD1. V gave up 7 bases and J gave up 0 bases; unmatched junction bases: 7. CDR3 length: 15 residues. The germline V gene encodes CDR1 MNHEY and CDR2 SVGEGT. The CDR3 spells CASISRGRANYGYTF. CDR3 DNA (partial): TGTGCCAGCATTTCCAGGGGGCGAGCTAACTATGGC.

This clone was detected only a few times. The read comes to an end 3 residues before the CDR3 does, leaving the germline J gene to fill in the end. This chain joins TRBV19 and TRBJ1-1; D is perhaps TRBD1 (5 bases). The CDR3 covers 13 residues. Germline V CDR1 and CDR2: LNHDA, SQIVND (reference sequence). V lost 8 bases to trimming and J lost 4 bases, with 14 bases between them. CDR3 DNA (partial): TGTGCCAGTCAACCCGTAGGGGCCACTGAA. Translated, it gives CASQPVGATE. The full CDR3 sequence reads CASQPVGATEAFF.

This clone was seen at least ten times. The read halts 3 residues ahead of the CDR3 end, with the missing end drawn from the germline J gene. This chain uses TRBV20-1 with TRBJ1-1; D may be TRBD1 (6 bases). Germline assignment: CDR1 DFQATT and CDR2 SNEGSKA (reference sequence). The V end lost 3 bases, the J end lost 6 bases, and 11 bases lay between the germline ends. CDR3 length: 12 residues. The DNA read from the CDR3 is TGCAGTGCTAGGGGGGAGGGGGCTGAA. It encodes CSARGEGAE. The full-length CDR3 reads as CSARGEGAEAFF.

This clone was recorded a few times. From the germline J gene comes the end of the CDR3, since the read stops 3 residues before it. J is TRBJ1-1 and V is TRBV5-1; TRBD1 aligns across 7 bases. Germline CDR1 is SGHRS and CDR2 is YFSETQ. The ends lost 0 bases at V and 3 bases at J; junction bases unmatched: 2. The CDR3 is 14 residues long. The CDR3 loop is CASSLGTGDTEAFF. The CDR3 bases that were read are TGCGCCAGCAGCTTGGGAACAGGGGACACTGAA.

This clone was detected a few times. The missing CDR3 end, 3 residues past where the read stops, is filled in from the germline J gene. V gene TRBV18 combines with J gene TRBJ1-2, with 12 bases identical to TRBD1. CDR1 is KGHSH and CDR2 is LQKENI in the germline V gene. This CDR3 is 15 amino acids long. Losses at the gene ends were 3 bases for V and 7 bases for J; bases not matched to a gene: 6. Partial CDR3 DNA: TGTGCCAGCTCACCGCCGGGACAGGGGGCGCGTGGC. Translation: CASSPPGQGARG. The full-length CDR3 reads as CASSPPGQGARGYTF.

As regards this clone: The CDR3 goes on 3 residues after the read ends, and that part is filled in from the germline J gene. The V gene is TRBV5-6, the J gene TRBJ2-1; D perhaps matches TRBD1 (6 bases). Germline assignment: CDR1 SGHDT and CDR2 YYEEEE. CDR3 length equals 15 residues. The V end lost 0 bases, the J end lost 2 bases, and 9 bases lay between the germline ends. CDR3 in amino acids: CASSLEGDTYNEQFF. The DNA read from the CDR3 is TGTGCCAGCAGCTTGGAGGGGGATACCTACAATGAG. Filled out from reference TRBV5-6 and TRBJ2-1, the complete variable domain reads DAGVTQSPTHLIKTRGQQVTLRCSPKSGHDTVSWYQQALGQGPQFIFQYYEEEERQRGNFPDRFSGHQFPNYSSELNVNALLLGDSALYLCASSLEGDTYNEQFFGPGTRLTVL.

This clone has at least ten counts. The read finishes 3 residues shy of the CDR3 end, and the germline J gene is used to complete it. The chain carries TRBV6-4 and TRBJ1-1; tentatively, D is TRBD1 (6 bases). The CDR3 consists of 13 residues. V lost 5 bases, J lost 4 bases, and 11 bases lay in between. In germline, CDR1 is MRHNA, CDR2 SNTAGT. CDR3 residues: CASSLSGATEAFF. The CDR3 DNA, read in part, is TGTGCCAGCAGTTTATCAGGGGCCACTGAA.